This T cell receptor (beta chain) was identified in a study of blood T cell repertoires in COVID-19. To note about this clone: An end of the junction does not agree with germline; a read error may underlie this.

Repertoires were generated with immunoSEQ multiplex PCR, while TCRdb's copy carries only in-frame clones and drops some. This sample has a few hundred thousand clones, with roughly 89% found just once. CDR1 is ENHRY and CDR2 is SYGVKD in the germline V gene. This CDR3 has 12 amino acids. The clonotype originates from a woman between 18 and 30 years old who had recovered from COVID-19. The specimen sequenced was PBMCs or T cells enriched from blood (not recorded which). V usage is TRBV10-3 and J usage is TRBJ2-3, with D perhaps TRBD2 (7 bases). This chain's CDR3 is CAISDGGPLQVF. In nucleotides, the CDR3 is TGTGCCATCAGTGACGGGGGGCCCCTACAAGTATTT.